Listed below are T cell receptor beta chains from one sample, sequenced in a study of PD-1 blockade in classical Hodgkin lymphoma. The assay was immunoSEQ multiplex PCR, and TCRdb's table has in-frame clones only and misses some. The sample has roughly 19,000 clones, under 80% seen once. The material sequenced was peripheral blood mononuclear cells (PBMCs), taken before the fourth cycle of nivolumab. These receptors all come from a human donor with classical Hodgkin lymphoma. The CDR3 runs from the conserved cysteine through the conserved F or W. Fields, in order: J gene, D gene, clone size, V gene, CDR3 length, CDR3 DNA, CDR3 protein. D genes are given only for firm matches. Clone size, where shown, is once, few, many, or a class for clones that have expanded.

j_gene: TRBJ1-4; d_gene: TRBD1; abundance: .; v_gene: TRBV6-1; len: 13; CDR3nt: TGTGCCAGCAGGGGGACAGGGAGTTTCGGACTGTTTTTT; CDR3aa: CASRGTGSFGLFF
j_gene: TRBJ2-7; d_gene: TRBD1; abundance: few; v_gene: TRBV10-3; len: 17; CDR3nt: TGTGCCATCAGTGACCCGGGACAGGGGGCAAATTCCTACGAGCAGTACTTC; CDR3aa: CAISDPGQGANSYEQYF
j_gene: TRBJ2-7; d_gene: TRBD1; abundance: .; v_gene: TRBV6-5; len: 15; CDR3nt: TGTGCCAGCAAAAGGGACAGGGGCGGAACCTACGAGCAGTACTTC; CDR3aa: CASKRDRGGTYEQYF
j_gene: TRBJ1-2; d_gene: .; abundance: once; v_gene: TRBV6-5; len: 14; CDR3nt: TGTGCCAGCAGTAGGAATACAGGGAACTATGGCTACACCTTC; CDR3aa: CASSRNTGNYGYTF
j_gene: TRBJ2-6; d_gene: .; abundance: .; v_gene: TRBV10-3; len: 15; CDR3nt: TGTGCCATCAGTGGCGCCGATGCCGGGGTCAACGTCCTGACTTTC; CDR3aa: CAISGADAGVNVLTF
j_gene: TRBJ1-1; d_gene: .; abundance: .; v_gene: TRBV15; len: 18; CDR3nt: TGTGCCACCAGCAGAGAAGCGGGATGGGGGAACGGGAACACTGAAGCTTTCTTT; CDR3aa: CATSREAGWGNGNTEAFF
j_gene: TRBJ1-2; d_gene: .; abundance: few; v_gene: TRBV11-2; len: 18; CDR3nt: TGTGCCAGCAGCCCCCAGGGGCTATGGGGGCGAAAACATGAGGGCTACACCTTC; CDR3aa: CASSPQGLWGRKHEGYTF
j_gene: TRBJ2-1; d_gene: .; abundance: .; v_gene: TRBV6-5; len: 11; CDR3nt: TGTGCCGCCGGGAACAACAATGAGCAGTTCTTC; CDR3aa: CAAGNNNEQFF
j_gene: TRBJ1-2; d_gene: .; abundance: .; v_gene: TRBV14; len: 12; CDR3nt: TGTGCCAGCAGCCAGGACACGTATGGCTACACCTTC; CDR3aa: CASSQDTYGYTF
j_gene: TRBJ2-3; d_gene: TRBD1; abundance: .; v_gene: TRBV7-9; len: 14; CDR3nt: TGTGCCAGCAGCCGGACAGGGAGCACAGATACGCAGTATTTT; CDR3aa: CASSRTGSTDTQYF
j_gene: TRBJ1-5; d_gene: .; abundance: .; v_gene: TRBV7-2; len: 15; CDR3nt: TGTGCCAGCAGCTTAGTGGGCAATCGTGAGGGGTCCCAGCATTTT; CDR3aa: CASSLVGNREGSQHF
j_gene: TRBJ2-2; d_gene: .; abundance: .; v_gene: TRBV28; len: 13; CDR3nt: TGTGCCAGCCGGCGGGGGCTCACCGGGGAGCTGTTTTTT; CDR3aa: CASRRGLTGELFF
j_gene: TRBJ1-5; d_gene: TRBD1; abundance: .; v_gene: TRBV19; len: 17; CDR3nt: TGTGCCAGTAGTCCCCGGGCCGGGACAGGGAGTAGGCAGCCCCAGCATTTT; CDR3aa: CASSPRAGTGSRQPQHF
j_gene: TRBJ2-1; d_gene: TRBD1; abundance: .; v_gene: TRBV7-9; len: 17; CDR3nt: TGTGCCAGCAGCTCCACCGGGACAGGGGGCTTCCCCGATGAGCAGTTCTTC; CDR3aa: CASSSTGTGGFPDEQFF